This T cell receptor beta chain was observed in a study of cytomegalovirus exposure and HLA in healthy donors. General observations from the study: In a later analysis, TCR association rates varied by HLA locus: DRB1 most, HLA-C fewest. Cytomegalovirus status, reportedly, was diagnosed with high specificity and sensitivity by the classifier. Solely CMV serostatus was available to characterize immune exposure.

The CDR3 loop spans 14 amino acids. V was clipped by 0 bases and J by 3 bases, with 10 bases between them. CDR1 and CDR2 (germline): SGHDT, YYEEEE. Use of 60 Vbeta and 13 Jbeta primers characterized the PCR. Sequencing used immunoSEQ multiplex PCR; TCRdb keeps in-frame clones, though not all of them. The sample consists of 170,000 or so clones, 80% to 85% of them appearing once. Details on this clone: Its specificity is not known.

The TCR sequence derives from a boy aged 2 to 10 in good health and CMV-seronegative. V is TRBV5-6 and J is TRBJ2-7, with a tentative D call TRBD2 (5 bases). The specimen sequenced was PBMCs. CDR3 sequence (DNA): TGTGCCAGCAGCTTGGGTGACGGGATCTACGAGCAGTACTTC. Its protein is CASSLGDGIYEQYF.